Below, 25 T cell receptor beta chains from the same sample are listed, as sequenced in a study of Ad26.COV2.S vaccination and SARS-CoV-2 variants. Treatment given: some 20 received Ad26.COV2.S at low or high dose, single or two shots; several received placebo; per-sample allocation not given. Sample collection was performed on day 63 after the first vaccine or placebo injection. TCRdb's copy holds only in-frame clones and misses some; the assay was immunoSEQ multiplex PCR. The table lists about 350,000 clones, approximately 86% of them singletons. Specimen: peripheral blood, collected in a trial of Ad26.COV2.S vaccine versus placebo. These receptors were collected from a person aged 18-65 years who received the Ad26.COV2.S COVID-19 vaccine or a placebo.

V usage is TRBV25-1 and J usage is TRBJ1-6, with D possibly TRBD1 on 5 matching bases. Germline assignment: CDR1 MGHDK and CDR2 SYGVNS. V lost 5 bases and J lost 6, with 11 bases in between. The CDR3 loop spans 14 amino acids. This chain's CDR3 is CASSRSGTNSPLHF. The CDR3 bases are TGTGCCAGCAGTCGGTCCGGGACTAATTCACCCCTCCACTTT.

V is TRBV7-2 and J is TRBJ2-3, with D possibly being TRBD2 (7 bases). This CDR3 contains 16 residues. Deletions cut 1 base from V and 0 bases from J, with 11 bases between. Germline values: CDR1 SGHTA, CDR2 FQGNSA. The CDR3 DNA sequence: TGTGCCAGCAGCTTAGGGGGGGGCCCCAGCACAGATACGCAGTATTTT. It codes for CASSLGGGPSTDTQYF. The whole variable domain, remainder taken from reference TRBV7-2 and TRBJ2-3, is GAGVSQSPSNKVTEKGKDVELRCDPISGHTALYWYRQSLGQGLEFLIYFQGNSAPDKSGLPSDRFSAERTGGSVSTLTIQRTQQEDSAVYLCASSLGGGPSTDTQYFGPGTRLTVL.

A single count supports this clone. CDR3 amino acids: CASTGDSDYGYTF. For the CDR3, the DNA is TGTGCCAGCACTGGGGACTCAGACTATGGCTACACCTTC. J is TRBJ1-2 and V is TRBV2; the D gene is possibly TRBD1 (5 bases). The CDR3 is 13 amino acids. Germline V lookup: CDR1 SNHLY, CDR2 FYNNEI. Trimming took off 7 bases at V and 3 bases at J, with 12 bases between the two ends.

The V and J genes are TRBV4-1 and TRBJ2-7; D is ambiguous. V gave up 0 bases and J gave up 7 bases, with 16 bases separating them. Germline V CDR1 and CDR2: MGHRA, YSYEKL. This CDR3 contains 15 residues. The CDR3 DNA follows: TGCGCCAGCAGCCAAGACCGGGCCAGCATGTGGGAGCAGTACTTC. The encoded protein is CASSQDRASMWEQYF.

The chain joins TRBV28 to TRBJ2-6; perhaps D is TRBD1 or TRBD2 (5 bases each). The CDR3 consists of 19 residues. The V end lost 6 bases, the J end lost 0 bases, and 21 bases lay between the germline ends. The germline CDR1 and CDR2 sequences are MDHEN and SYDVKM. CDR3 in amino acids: CASRLPPGTESSGANVLTF. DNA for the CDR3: TGTGCCAGCAGACTCCCCCCAGGGACGGAGAGCTCTGGGGCCAACGTCCTGACTTTC.

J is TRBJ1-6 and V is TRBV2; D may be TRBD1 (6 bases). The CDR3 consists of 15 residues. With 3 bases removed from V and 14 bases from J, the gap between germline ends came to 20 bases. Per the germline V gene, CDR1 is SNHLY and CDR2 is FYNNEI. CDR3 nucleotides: TGTGCCAGCAGTGAGCATCAGGGGACGGCAAAATCCCTCCACTTT. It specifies CASSEHQGTAKSLHF.

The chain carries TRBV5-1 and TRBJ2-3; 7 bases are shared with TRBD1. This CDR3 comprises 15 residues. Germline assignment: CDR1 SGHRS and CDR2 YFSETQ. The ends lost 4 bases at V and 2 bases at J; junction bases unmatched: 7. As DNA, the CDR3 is TGCGCCAGCAGCCGCCCGGACAGGCCCACAGATACGCAGTATTTT. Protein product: CASSRPDRPTDTQYF.

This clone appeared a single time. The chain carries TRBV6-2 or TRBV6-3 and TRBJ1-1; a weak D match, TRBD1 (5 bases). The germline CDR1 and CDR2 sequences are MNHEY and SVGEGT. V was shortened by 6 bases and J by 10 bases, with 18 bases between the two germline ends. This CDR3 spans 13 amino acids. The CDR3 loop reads CASSTIGQGAAFF. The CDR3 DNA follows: TGTGCCAGCAGCACAATTGGCCAGGGAGCAGCTTTCTTT.

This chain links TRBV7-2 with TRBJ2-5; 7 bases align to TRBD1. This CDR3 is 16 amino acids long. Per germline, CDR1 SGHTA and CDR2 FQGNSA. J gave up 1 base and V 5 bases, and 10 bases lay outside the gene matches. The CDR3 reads CASSLQSTGTQETQYF. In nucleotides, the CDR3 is TGTGCCAGCAGCCTACAATCGACAGGGACCCAAGAGACCCAGTACTTC.

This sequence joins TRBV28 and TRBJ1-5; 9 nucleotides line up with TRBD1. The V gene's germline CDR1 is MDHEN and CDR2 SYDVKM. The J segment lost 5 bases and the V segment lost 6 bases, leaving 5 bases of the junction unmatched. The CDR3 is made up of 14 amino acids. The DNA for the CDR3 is TGTGCCAGCAGGAATACAGGGGGCTATCAGCCCCAGCATTTT. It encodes CASRNTGGYQPQHF.

Here the CDR3 DNA reads TGTGCCAGCAGCTCGGGACAGGGGACTGGAAACACCATATATTTT. Encoded protein: CASSSGQGTGNTIYF. The V and J genes are TRBV5-5 and TRBJ1-3; 10 bases are shared with TRBD1. The CDR3 is made up of 15 amino acids. V trimming: 3 bases; J trimming: 2 bases; junction bases outside the gene matches: 2. The V gene's germline CDR1 is SGHKS and CDR2 YYEKEE (reference sequence).

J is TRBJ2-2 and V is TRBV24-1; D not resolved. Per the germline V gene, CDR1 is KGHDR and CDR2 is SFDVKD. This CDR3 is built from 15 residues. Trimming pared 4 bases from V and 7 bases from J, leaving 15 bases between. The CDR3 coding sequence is TGTGCCACCAGTGAGGCGGTGGCCTCGAACGGGGAGCTGTTTTTT. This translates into CATSEAVASNGELFF.

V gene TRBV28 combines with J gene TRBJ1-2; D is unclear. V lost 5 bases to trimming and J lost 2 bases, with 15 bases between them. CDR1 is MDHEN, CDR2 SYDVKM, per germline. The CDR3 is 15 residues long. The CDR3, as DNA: TGTGCCAGCAGTCCCGGGTCTAAGGCAAACTATGGCTACACCTTC. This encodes CASSPGSKANYGYTF.

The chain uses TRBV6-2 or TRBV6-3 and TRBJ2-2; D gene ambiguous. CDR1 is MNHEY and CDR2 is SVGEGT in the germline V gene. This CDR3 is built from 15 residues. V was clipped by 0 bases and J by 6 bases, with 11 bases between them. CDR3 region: CASSYSGWAAGELFF. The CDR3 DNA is TGTGCCAGCAGTTACTCCGGATGGGCGGCCGGGGAGCTGTTTTTT.

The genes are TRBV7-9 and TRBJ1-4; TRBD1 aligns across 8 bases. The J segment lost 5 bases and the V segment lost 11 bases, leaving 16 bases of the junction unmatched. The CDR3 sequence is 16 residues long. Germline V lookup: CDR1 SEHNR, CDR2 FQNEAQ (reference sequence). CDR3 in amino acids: CAGGTGVNLGNEKLFF. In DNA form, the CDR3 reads TGTGCCGGGGGGACAGGAGTTAACCTCGGGAATGAAAAACTGTTTTTT. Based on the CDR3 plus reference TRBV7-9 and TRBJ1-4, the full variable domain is DTGVSQNPRHKITKRGQNVTFRCDPISEHNRLYWYRQTLGQGPEFLTYFQNEAQLEKSRLLSDRFSAERPKGSFSTLEIQRTEQGDSAMYLCAGGTGVNLGNEKLFFGSGTQLSVL.

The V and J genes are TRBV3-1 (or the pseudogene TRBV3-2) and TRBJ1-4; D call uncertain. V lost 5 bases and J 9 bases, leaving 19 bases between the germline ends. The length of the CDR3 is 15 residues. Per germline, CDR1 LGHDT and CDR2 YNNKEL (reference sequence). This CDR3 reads CASSSSGSYPQKLFF. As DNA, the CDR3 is TGTGCCAGCAGCTCTTCAGGAAGCTATCCCCAAAAACTGTTTTTT.

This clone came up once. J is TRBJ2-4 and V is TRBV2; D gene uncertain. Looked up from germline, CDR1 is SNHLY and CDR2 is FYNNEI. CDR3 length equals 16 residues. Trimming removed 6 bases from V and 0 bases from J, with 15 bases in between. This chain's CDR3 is CASRQTVDLAKNIQYF. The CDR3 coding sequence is TGTGCCAGCAGGCAGACGGTGGACCTAGCCAAAAACATTCAGTACTTC.

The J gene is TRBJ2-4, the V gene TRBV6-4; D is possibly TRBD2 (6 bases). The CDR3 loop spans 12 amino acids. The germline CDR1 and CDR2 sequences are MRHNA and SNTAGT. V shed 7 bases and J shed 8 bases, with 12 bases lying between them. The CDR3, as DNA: TGTGCCAGCAAGGAGGGCCGGGACATTCAGTACTTC. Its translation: CASKEGRDIQYF.

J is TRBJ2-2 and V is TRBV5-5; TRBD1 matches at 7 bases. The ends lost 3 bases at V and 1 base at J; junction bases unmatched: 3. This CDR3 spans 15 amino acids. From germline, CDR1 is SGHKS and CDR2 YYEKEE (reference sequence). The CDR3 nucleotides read TGTGCCAGCAGCTGGGGACAGTTGAACACCGGGGAGCTGTTTTTT. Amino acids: CASSWGQLNTGELFF.

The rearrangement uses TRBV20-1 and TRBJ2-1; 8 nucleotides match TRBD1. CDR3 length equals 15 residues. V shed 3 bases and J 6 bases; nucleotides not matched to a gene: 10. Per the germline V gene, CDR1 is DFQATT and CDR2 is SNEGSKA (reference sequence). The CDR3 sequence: CSASSRDRLSNEQFF. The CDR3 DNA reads TGCAGTGCTAGTTCCCGGGACAGGCTAAGCAATGAGCAGTTCTTC.

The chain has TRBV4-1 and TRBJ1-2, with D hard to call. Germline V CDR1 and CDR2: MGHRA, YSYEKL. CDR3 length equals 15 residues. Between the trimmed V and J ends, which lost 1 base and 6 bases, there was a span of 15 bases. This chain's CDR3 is CASSQGAESLNGYTF. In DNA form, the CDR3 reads TGCGCCAGCAGCCAAGGGGCGGAGAGTCTTAATGGCTACACCTTC.

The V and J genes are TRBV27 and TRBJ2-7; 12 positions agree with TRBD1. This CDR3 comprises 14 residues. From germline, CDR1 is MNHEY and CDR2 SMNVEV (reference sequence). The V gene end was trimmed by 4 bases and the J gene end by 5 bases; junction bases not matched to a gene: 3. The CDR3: CASSSRDRGHEQYF. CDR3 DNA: TGTGCCAGCAGTTCCCGGGACAGGGGGCACGAGCAGTACTTC.

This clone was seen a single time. The CDR3 DNA follows: TGTGCCAGCAGTGAGGCGGGAAGGAATGAGCAGTTCTTC. This translates into CASSEAGRNEQFF. This chain joins TRBV2 and TRBJ2-1, with a tentative D call TRBD2 (6 bases). This CDR3 is built from 13 residues. The germline V gene encodes CDR1 SNHLY and CDR2 FYNNEI. The V end lost 3 bases, the J end lost 7 bases, and 10 bases lay between the germline ends.

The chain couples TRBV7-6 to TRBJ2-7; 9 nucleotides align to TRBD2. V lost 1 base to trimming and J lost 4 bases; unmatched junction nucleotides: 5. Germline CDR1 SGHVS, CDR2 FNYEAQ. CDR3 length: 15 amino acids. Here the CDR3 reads CASSLGAGGLYEQYF. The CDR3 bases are TGTGCCAGCAGCTTAGGAGCGGGGGGTCTTTACGAGCAGTACTTC.

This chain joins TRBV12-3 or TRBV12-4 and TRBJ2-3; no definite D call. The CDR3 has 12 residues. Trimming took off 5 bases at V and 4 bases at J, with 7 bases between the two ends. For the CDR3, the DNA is TGTGCCAGCAGTGCAGGTGCAGATACGCAGTATTTT. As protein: CASSAGADTQYF.